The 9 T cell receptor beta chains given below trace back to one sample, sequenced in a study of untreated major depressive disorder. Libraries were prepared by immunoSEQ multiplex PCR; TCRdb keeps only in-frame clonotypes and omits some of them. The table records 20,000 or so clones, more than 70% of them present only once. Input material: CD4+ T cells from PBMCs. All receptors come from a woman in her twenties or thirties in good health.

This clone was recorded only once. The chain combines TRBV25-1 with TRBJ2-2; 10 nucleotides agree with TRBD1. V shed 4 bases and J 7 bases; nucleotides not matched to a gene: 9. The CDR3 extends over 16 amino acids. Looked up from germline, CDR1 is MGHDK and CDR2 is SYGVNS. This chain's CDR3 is CASSGARQGAGGELFF. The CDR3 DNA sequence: TGTGCCAGCAGTGGCGCGAGACAGGGGGCGGGCGGGGAGCTGTTTTTT.

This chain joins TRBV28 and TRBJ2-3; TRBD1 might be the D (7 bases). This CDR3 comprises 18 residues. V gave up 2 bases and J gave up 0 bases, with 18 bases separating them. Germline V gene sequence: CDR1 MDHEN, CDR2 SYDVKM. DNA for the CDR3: TGTGCCAGCAGTTTACTCCAGGGGGGACAAGGTAGCACAGATACGCAGTATTTT. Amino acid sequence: CASSLLQGGQGSTDTQYF.

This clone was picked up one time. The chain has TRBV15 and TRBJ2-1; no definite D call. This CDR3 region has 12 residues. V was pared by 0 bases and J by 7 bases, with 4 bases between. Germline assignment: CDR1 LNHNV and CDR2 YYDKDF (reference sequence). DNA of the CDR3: TGTGCCACCAGCAGAGATAGAAATGAGCAGTTCTTC. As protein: CATSRDRNEQFF.

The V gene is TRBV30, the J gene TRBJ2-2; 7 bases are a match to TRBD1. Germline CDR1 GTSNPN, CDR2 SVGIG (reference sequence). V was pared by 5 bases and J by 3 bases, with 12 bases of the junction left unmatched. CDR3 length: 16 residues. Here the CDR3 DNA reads TGTGCCTGGGACAGGCCGGGACAGCTGCACACCGGGGAGCTGTTTTTT. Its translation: CAWDRPGQLHTGELFF.

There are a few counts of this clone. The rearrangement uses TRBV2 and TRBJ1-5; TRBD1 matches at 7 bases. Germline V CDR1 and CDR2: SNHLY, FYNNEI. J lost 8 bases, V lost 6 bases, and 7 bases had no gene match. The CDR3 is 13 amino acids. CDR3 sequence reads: CASSNSGQEPQHF. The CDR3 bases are TGTGCCAGCAGCAACAGTGGACAGGAGCCCCAGCATTTT.

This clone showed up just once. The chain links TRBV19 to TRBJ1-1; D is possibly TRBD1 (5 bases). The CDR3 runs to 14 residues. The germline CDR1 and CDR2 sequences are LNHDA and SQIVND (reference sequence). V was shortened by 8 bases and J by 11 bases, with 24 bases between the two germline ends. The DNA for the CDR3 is TGTGCCAGTCACGCCTTGGGGACGGCCGTAGGGGCTTTCTTT. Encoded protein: CASHALGTAVGAFF.

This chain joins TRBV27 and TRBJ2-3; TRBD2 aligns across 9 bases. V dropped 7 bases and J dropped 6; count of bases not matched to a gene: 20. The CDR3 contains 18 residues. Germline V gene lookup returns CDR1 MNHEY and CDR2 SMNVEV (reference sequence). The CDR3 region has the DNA TGTGCCAGCACCAAAGCCCCCACCGCGGGGGGGCGAGTGGATACGCAGTATTTT. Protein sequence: CASTKAPTAGGRVDTQYF.

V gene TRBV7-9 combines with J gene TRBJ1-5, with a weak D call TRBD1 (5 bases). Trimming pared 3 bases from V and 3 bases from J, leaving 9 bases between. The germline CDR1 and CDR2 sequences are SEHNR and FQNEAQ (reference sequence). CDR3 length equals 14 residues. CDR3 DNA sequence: TGTGCCAGCAGCTTGGACATGGACAATCAGCCCCAGCATTTT. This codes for CASSLDMDNQPQHF. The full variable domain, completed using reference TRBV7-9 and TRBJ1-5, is DTGVSQNPRHKITKRGQNVTFRCDPISEHNRLYWYRQTLGQGPEFLTYFQNEAQLEKSRLLSDRFSAERPKGSFSTLEIQRTEQGDSAMYLCASSLDMDNQPQHFGDGTRLSIL.

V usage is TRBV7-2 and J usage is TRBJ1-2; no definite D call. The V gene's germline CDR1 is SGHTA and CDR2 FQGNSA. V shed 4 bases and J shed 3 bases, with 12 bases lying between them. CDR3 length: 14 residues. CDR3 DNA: TGTGCCAGCAGCTCCAATGCAGTGGACTATGGCTACACCTTC. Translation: CASSSNAVDYGYTF.